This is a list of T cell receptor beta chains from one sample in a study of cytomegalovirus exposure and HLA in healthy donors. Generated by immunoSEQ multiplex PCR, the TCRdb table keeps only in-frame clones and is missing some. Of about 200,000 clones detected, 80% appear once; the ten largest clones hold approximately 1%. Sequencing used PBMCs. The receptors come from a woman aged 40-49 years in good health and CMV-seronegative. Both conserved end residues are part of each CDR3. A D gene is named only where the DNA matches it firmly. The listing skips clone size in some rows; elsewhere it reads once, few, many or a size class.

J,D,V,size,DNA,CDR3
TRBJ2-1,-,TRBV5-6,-,TGTGCCAGCAGCTTTAGAGGCGCCGGCAATGAGCAGTTCTTC,CASSFRGAGNEQFF
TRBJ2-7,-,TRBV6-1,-,TGTGCCAGCACGGGATGGCGGGGAGCCTACGAGCAGTACTTC,CASTGWRGAYEQYF
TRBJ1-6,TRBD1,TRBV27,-,TGTGCCAGCAGCGGGGACAGGGGAGGTTCACCCCTCCACTTT,CASSGDRGGSPLHF
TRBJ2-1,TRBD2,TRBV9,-,TGTGCCAGCAGCGTGGGTCTAGCGGAGCGGAATGAGCAGTTCTTC,CASSVGLAERNEQFF
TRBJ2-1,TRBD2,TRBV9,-,TGTGCCAGCAGCGTAAATAGCGGGAGAGCTGAGCAGTTCTTC,CASSVNSGRAEQFF
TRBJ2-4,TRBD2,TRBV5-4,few,TGTGCCAGCAGCTTGACTAGCGGGACAAACATTCAGTACTTC,CASSLTSGTNIQYF
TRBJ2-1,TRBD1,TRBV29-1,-,TGCAGCGTTGAAGGGACAGGGAGGCAGTTCTTC,CSVEGTGRQFF
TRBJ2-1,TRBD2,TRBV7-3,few,TGTGCCAGCAGCCCACAAGGACTAGCGGGAGGCAATGAGCAGTTCTTC,CASSPQGLAGGNEQFF
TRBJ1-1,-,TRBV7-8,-,TGTGCCAGCAGCCACAGGGATACTGAAGCTTTCTTT,CASSHRDTEAFF
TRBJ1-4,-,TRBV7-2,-,TGTGCCAGCAGCCTAGGACATAATGAAAAACTGTTTTTT,CASSLGHNEKLFF
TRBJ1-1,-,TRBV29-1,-,TGCAGCGTTGACGGGAACACTGAAGCTTTCTTT,CSVDGNTEAFF
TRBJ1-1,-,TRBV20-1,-,TGCAGTGCTCGGGACACTGAAGCTTTCTTT,CSARDTEAFF
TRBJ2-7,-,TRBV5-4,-,TGTGCCAGCAGCTCCGACTTAGCCTACGAGCAGTACTTC,CASSSDLAYEQYF
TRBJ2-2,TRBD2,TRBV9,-,TGTGCCAGCAGCCCACTAGCGGGAGGCAACACCGGGGAGCTGTTTTTT,CASSPLAGGNTGELFF
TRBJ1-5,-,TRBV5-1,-,TGCGCCAGCAGCTTGGGCGCTGATCAGCCCCAGCATTTT,CASSLGADQPQHF
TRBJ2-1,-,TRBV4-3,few,TGCGCCAGCAGCCAACAACAACGCGGTGAGCAGTTCTTC,CASSQQQRGEQFF
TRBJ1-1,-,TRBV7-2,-,TGTGCCAGCAGCTTATCAGTGGGCCACGCTTTCTTT,CASSLSVGHAFF
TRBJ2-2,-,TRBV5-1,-,TGCGCCAGCAGCTTGGTCCCGCGGGACACCGGGGAGCTGTTTTTT,CASSLVPRDTGELFF
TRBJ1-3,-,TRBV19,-,TGTGCCAGTAGTAGGGACAAGGCTGGAAACACCATATATTTT,CASSRDKAGNTIYF
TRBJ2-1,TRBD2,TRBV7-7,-,TGTGCTAGCAGCCCCGGTAGCGGGATTAAAGATGAGCAGTTCTTC,CASSPGSGIKDEQFF
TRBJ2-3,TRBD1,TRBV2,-,TGTGCCAGCAGCGTTACAGGGGGCCTAGGATCAGATACGCAGTATTTT,CASSVTGGLGSDTQYF
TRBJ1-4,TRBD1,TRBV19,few,TGTGCCAGTAGCCAAATCGCCGGGACAGGGGGAGAAAAACTGTTTTTT,CASSQIAGTGGEKLFF
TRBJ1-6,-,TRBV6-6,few,TGTGCCAGCACCATACACACCTACGGGGGTAATTCACCCCTCCACTTT,CASTIHTYGGNSPLHF
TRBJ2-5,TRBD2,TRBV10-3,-,TGTGCCATCAGTGCGGCTAGCGGGAGGGAGACCCAGTACTTC,CAISAASGRETQYF
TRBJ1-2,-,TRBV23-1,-,TGCGCCAGCAGTCAATCTAGTCCAGGCATCTATGGCTACACCTTC,CASSQSSPGIYGYTF
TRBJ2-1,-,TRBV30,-,TGTGCCTGGAGTCTAGGGGGGGGATCCTACAATGAGCAGTTCTTC,CAWSLGGGSYNEQFF
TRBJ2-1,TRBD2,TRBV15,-,TGTGCCACCAGTCCACTAGCGGGAGGTTCTGAGCAGTTCTTC,CATSPLAGGSEQFF
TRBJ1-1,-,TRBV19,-,TGTGCCAGTAGGACGACAATGTATCCCACTGAAGCTTTCTTT,CASRTTMYPTEAFF
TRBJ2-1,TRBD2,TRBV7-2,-,TGTGCCAGCAGCTTAGAGCCTAGCGGCAATGAGCAGTTCTTC,CASSLEPSGNEQFF